This record concerns one T cell receptor (beta chain) sequence. No antigen is known for it. This sample is drawn from a study of cytomegalovirus exposure and HLA in healthy donors. The germline gives CDR1 MNHEY, CDR2 SVGAGI. The V end was cut by 6 bases, the J end by 2 bases, with 14 bases between. The CDR3 is 15 amino acids. Study-wide results and limits: Testing in vitro showed a few CMV-associated chains specific for CMV antigens. Subsequent analysis showed first-cohort TCR clusters tending to co-occur in around 130 validation repertoires. Altogether, 160 or so TCR beta chains were recorded as cytomegalovirus-associated.

Produced via immunoSEQ multiplex PCR; TCRdb's table is partial and in-frame only. The table records 60,000 or so clones, 90% of them present only once. Material: PBMCs. This TCR was sampled from a man aged 18 to 30 in good health and CMV-seronegative. The chain links TRBV6-5 to TRBJ2-1; possibly TRBD1 for D (6 bases). The CDR3 protein is CASRPNRVPYNEQFF. CDR3 nucleotides: TGTGCCAGCAGACCGAACAGGGTTCCCTACAATGAGCAGTTCTTC.